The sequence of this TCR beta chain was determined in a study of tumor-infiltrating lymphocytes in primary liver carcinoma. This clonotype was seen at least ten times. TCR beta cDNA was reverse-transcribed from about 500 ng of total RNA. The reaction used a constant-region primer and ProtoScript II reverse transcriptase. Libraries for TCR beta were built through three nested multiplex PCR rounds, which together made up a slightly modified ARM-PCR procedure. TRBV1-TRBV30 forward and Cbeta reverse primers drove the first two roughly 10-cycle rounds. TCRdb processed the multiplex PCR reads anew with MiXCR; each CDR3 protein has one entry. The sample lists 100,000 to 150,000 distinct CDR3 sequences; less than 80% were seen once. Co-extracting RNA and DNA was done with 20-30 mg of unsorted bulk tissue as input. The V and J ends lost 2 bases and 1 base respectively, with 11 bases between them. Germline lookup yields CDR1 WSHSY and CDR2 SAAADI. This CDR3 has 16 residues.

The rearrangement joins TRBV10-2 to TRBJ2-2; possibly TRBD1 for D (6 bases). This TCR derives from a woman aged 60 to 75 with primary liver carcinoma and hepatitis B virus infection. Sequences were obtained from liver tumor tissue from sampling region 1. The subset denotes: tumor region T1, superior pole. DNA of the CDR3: TGCGCCAGCAGTGAGCACCGGGACATGAACACCGGGGAGCTGTTTTTT. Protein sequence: CASSEHRDMNTGELFF.